Each of the 4 T cell receptor beta chains below was sequenced from the same sample in a study of CD8 T cells in Susac syndrome. Random hexamers were used to reverse transcribe an amount of about 0.45 to 1 ug RNA. TCRdb independently ran MiXCR on the immunoSEQ multiplex PCR reads; one entry per CDR3 protein. The sample records about 52,000 distinct CDR3 sequences, around 93% being singletons. The source material was CD8+ T cells from PBMCs. Source of these receptors: a human donor with multiple sclerosis.

In DNA, the CDR3 is TGTGCCAGCTCGGGGTTCCCGGACACTGAAGCTTTCTTT. Translation gives CASSGFPDTEAFF. V gene TRBV7-9 combines with J gene TRBJ1-1; no definite D call. The germline V gene has CDR1 SEHNR and CDR2 FQNEAQ (reference sequence). CDR3 length: 13 amino acids. The germline V and J ends were trimmed by 8 bases and 3 bases, with 13 bases remaining between them.

The chain uses TRBV27 and TRBJ2-5; D is undetermined. Trimming removed 5 bases from V and 5 bases from J, with 15 bases in between. CDR1 is MNHEY and CDR2 is SMNVEV in the germline V gene (reference sequence). The CDR3 runs to 14 residues. In nucleotides, the CDR3 is TGTGCCAGCAGTCCTCGACTTAAGTCGGAGACCCAGTACTTC. Its protein product is CASSPRLKSETQYF.

The V gene is TRBV2, the J gene TRBJ1-1; D remains unclear. V was pared by 0 bases and J by 5 bases, with 13 bases between. The CDR3 loop spans 15 amino acids. Germline V CDR1 and CDR2: SNHLY, FYNNEI. CDR3 sequence: CASSEAGEGGTEAFF. DNA of the CDR3: TGTGCCAGCAGTGAAGCGGGAGAGGGTGGGACTGAAGCTTTCTTT.

The chain couples TRBV4-1 to TRBJ2-1; D may correspond to TRBD1 or TRBD2 (5 bases each). Per the germline V gene, CDR1 is MGHRA and CDR2 is YSYEKL. CDR3 length: 16 amino acids. Trimming left V 5 bases short and J 6 bases short, with 20 bases between. The CDR3 sequence: CASSYLLGVGSNEQFF. For the CDR3, the DNA is TGCGCCAGCAGCTACCTCTTGGGGGTGGGCAGCAATGAGCAGTTCTTC.